This T cell receptor (beta chain) was obtained from a study of blood T cell repertoires in COVID-19. The CDR3 totals 15 residues. Unmatched junction bases numbered 10, after V lost 7 bases and J lost 1 base. The germline gives CDR1 SNHLY, CDR2 FYNNEI. Original methodology: It was from reference gene primer amplification that nucleated cell counts were estimated. Method: immunoSEQ multiplex PCR; TCRdb's copy keeps in-frame clones and lacks some. V and J calls and clone size come straight from that table; D and trimming were deduced from the DNA. The table shows over 350,000 clones, with roughly 89% occurring only once.

The J gene is TRBJ2-7, the V gene TRBV2; 7 positions match TRBD2. Sequenced sample: peripheral blood. The TCR originated in a woman aged 25-40 years with acute or convalescent COVID-19. Here the CDR3 reads CASTAGGGNSYEQYF. The CDR3 region has the DNA TGTGCCAGCACGGCTGGGGGGGGGAATTCCTACGAGCAGTACTTC.